The rows below give T cell receptor beta chains drawn from one sample of a study of T cell responses to AZD1222 COVID-19 vaccine. Method: immunoSEQ multiplex PCR; TCRdb's copy keeps in-frame clones and lacks some. The table records over 100,000 clones, 89% of them present only once. Source: peripheral blood, taken on day 0 of AZD1222 vaccination. These receptors were taken from an adult in good health. CDR3s include the opening cysteine and the closing phenylalanine or tryptophan. The order of the fields is CDR3 DNA, CDR3 protein, V gene, clone size, D gene, J gene. The D gene is left open where the match is weak. A row's size may be missing; if present it is once, few, many or a size class.

CDR3 DNA: TGTGCCAGCAGCTTACTAGCGACCGGGGAGCTGTTTTTT; CDR3 protein: CASSLLATGELFF; V gene: TRBV11-3; clone size: .; D gene: .; J gene: TRBJ2-2
CDR3 DNA: TGCGCCAGCAGGTCAGGGGAGGATGGCTACACCTTC; CDR3 protein: CASRSGEDGYTF; V gene: TRBV5-1; clone size: few; D gene: .; J gene: TRBJ1-2
CDR3 DNA: TGTGCCAGCAGTTTTGACAGCTATGGCTACACCTTC; CDR3 protein: CASSFDSYGYTF; V gene: TRBV6-5; clone size: .; D gene: .; J gene: TRBJ1-2
CDR3 DNA: TGTGCCAGCAGTTTTCCCGGACAGGGTGACACTGAAGCTTTCTTT; CDR3 protein: CASSFPGQGDTEAFF; V gene: TRBV28; clone size: .; D gene: TRBD1; J gene: TRBJ1-1
CDR3 DNA: TGTGCCACCAGCAGAGATGCCGGGTCTGGAAACACCATATATTTT; CDR3 protein: CATSRDAGSGNTIYF; V gene: TRBV15; clone size: .; D gene: .; J gene: TRBJ1-3
CDR3 DNA: TGTGCCAGCAGCTCGACTGCTTACTCTGGAAACACCATATATTTT; CDR3 protein: CASSSTAYSGNTIYF; V gene: TRBV7-9; clone size: .; D gene: .; J gene: TRBJ1-3
CDR3 DNA: TGTGCCAGTAGAGGCTTTGACAGAGCCTATGGCTACACCTTC; CDR3 protein: CASRGFDRAYGYTF; V gene: TRBV19; clone size: .; D gene: .; J gene: TRBJ1-2
CDR3 DNA: TGTGCCAGCAGCGCGAGTCAAGACTACGATTCGAGATATGGCTACACCTTC; CDR3 protein: CASSASQDYDSRYGYTF; V gene: TRBV9; clone size: .; D gene: .; J gene: TRBJ1-2
CDR3 DNA: TGTGCCGGTACCGGGACGGCGAACACCGGGGAGCTGTTTTTT; CDR3 protein: CAGTGTANTGELFF; V gene: TRBV6-5; clone size: once; D gene: .; J gene: TRBJ2-2
CDR3 DNA: TGTGCCAGCTCCGGACTCTACGAGCAGTACTTC; CDR3 protein: CASSGLYEQYF; V gene: TRBV6-6; clone size: .; D gene: .; J gene: TRBJ2-7
CDR3 DNA: TGTGCCAGCAGTTTCGGAGCTGGAAACACCATATATTTT; CDR3 protein: CASSFGAGNTIYF; V gene: TRBV27; clone size: .; D gene: .; J gene: TRBJ1-3